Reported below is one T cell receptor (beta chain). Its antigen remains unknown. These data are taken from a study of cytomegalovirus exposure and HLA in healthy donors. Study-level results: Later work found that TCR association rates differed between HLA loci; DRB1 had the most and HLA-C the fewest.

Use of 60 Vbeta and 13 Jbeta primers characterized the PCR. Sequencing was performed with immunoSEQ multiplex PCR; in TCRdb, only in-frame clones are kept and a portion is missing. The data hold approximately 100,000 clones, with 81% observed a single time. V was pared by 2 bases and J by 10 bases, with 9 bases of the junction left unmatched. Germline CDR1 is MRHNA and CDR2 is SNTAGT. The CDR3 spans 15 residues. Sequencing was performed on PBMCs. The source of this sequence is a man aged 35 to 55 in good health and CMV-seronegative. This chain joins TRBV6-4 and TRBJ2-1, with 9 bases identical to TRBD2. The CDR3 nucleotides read TGTGCCAGCAGTGACAGGAGCGGGGGGCCCAGGGAGCAGTTCTTC. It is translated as CASSDRSGGPREQFF.